Listed below are T cell receptor beta chains from one sample, sequenced in a study of cytotoxic CD8 clonotypes in ibrutinib-treated CLL. Only in-frame clones appear in the TCRdb table, and some are missing; sequencing was by immunoSEQ multiplex PCR. Of tens of thousands of clones listed, less than 75% were seen once; the top ten hold approximately 15%. Here the sequenced sample was PBMCs, taken after 12 months of ibrutinib treatment. These receptors came from a human donor with chronic lymphocytic leukemia. CDR3s include the opening cysteine and the closing phenylalanine or tryptophan. Each record gives: V gene, clone size, D gene, J gene, CDR3 DNA, CDR3 protein. The D gene is left open where the match is weak. A row's size may be missing; if present it is once, few, many or a size class.

>TRBV5-1|-|TRBD1|TRBJ1-5
TGCGCCAGCAGCCCGACAGGGGGCACGCCCCAGCATTTT
CASSPTGGTPQHF
>TRBV9|-|-|TRBJ2-2
TGTGCCAGCTCTGGAACAGGGTATGGCACCGGGGAGCTGTTTTTT
CASSGTGYGTGELFF
>TRBV7-9|many|-|TRBJ1-6
TGTGCCAGCAGCTTGGGGTCAGGGACAAGCTCACCCCTCCACTTT
CASSLGSGTSSPLHF
>TRBV4-1|-|TRBD2|TRBJ2-1
TGCGCCAGCAGCCAAGGAGGCAGCGGGATGTACAATGAGCAGTTCTTC
CASSQGGSGMYNEQFF
>TRBV9|-|-|TRBJ2-3
TGTGCCAGCAGCGTAGAGGACAGCACAGATACGCAGTATTTT
CASSVEDSTDTQYF
>TRBV4-2|-|TRBD2|TRBJ2-5
TGTGCCAGCAGCCAAGGGGACTTTGGGGGGGGGCAAGAGACCCAGTACTTC
CASSQGDFGGGQETQYF
>TRBV7-9|-|TRBD1|TRBJ1-1
TGTGCCAGCAGCAAAGGACAGGGGATTCTTGAAGCTTTCTTT
CASSKGQGILEAFF
>TRBV21-1|-|-|TRBJ1-5
TGTGCCAGCAGCTCGAGACAGGGAGATCAGCCCCAGCATTTT
CASSSRQGDQPQHF
>TRBV5-1|-|-|TRBJ2-7
TGCGCCAGCAGCTTGGCCAACAGGGACCGAGCCGAGCAGTACTTC
CASSLANRDRAEQYF
>TRBV6-1|-|-|TRBJ1-6
TGTGCCAGCAGTTCAAGCTATAATTCACCCCTCCACTTT
CASSSSYNSPLHF
>TRBV21-1|-|-|TRBJ1-6
TGTGCCAGCAGCAATGGTGCAGCTTCACCCCTCCACTTT
CASSNGAASPLHF
>TRBV6-5|-|-|TRBJ1-1
TGTGCCAGCAGTTACGCCTTGGGGCAGACGAACACTGAAGCTTTCTTT
CASSYALGQTNTEAFF
>TRBV13|few|-|TRBJ1-3
TGTGCCAGCAGCTTAGAGGGCTCTGGAAACACCATATATTTT
CASSLEGSGNTIYF
>TRBV2|-|TRBD2|TRBJ2-2
TGTGCCAGCAGTGGGACTAGATCCTTCGGGGAGCTGTTTTTT
CASSGTRSFGELFF
>TRBV11-2|-|-|TRBJ1-1
TGTGCCAGCAGCTCTTCGGGCAGAGGAAACACTGAAGCTTTCTTT
CASSSSGRGNTEAFF
>TRBV6-5|-|-|TRBJ1-2
TGTGCCAGCAGTTACTCCCCAGGGATGGTTGGCTACACCTTC
CASSYSPGMVGYTF
>TRBV27|few|TRBD1|TRBJ1-2
TGTGCCAGCAGTCGAAGAACCGGGACAGGGGGCTATGGCTACACCTTC
CASSRRTGTGGYGYTF
>TRBV6-6|-|-|TRBJ1-2
TGTGCCAGCAGTTGGTGGGGGGATGGCTACACCTTC
CASSWWGDGYTF
>TRBV2|-|-|TRBJ2-5
TGTGCCACCACGGTCTGGGAAGAGACCCAGTACTTC
CATTVWEETQYF
>TRBV4-2|-|-|TRBJ1-1
TGTGCCAGCAGCCAAGATTTCGCTGAAGCTTTCTTT
CASSQDFAEAFF
>TRBV5-1|-|TRBD2|TRBJ2-5
TGCGCCAGCAGCCCCCTTAGCGGGGTCGAGGAGACCCAGTACTTC
CASSPLSGVEETQYF
>TRBV18|once|-|TRBJ2-7
TGTGCCAGCTCACCTGCATGGGTACCGGACGGCGAGCAGTACTTC
CASSPAWVPDGEQYF
>TRBV6-1|-|-|TRBJ1-3
TGTGCCAGCAGTGGTGTTTCGGGCACCATATATTTT
CASSGVSGTIYF
>TRBV5-1|-|-|TRBJ2-1
TGCGCCAGCAGCTTGGCCCGACTAGTCGACCACTACAATGAGCAGTTCTTC
CASSLARLVDHYNEQFF
>TRBV6-4|many|-|TRBJ1-5
TGTGCCAGCAGTATGGAAATTAGCAATCAGCCCCAGCATTTT
CASSMEISNQPQHF
>TRBV28|-|-|TRBJ1-2
TGTGCCAGCAGTTCGCGCCTTGGCTACACCTTC
CASSSRLGYTF
>TRBV29-1|-|-|TRBJ1-5
TGCAGCGTTGAGCTCGGCGGTGGGGGCAATCAGCCCCAGCATTTT
CSVELGGGGNQPQHF
>TRBV15|-|TRBD1|TRBJ2-7
TGTGCCACCAGCAGAGAGTCCGGGACAGCCGCCTACGAGCAGTACTTC
CATSRESGTAAYEQYF
>TRBV29-1|-|-|TRBJ2-5
TGCAGCGTCGCGACCAACAATCTGGGGACCCAGTACTTC
CSVATNNLGTQYF
>TRBV7-2|-|-|TRBJ1-3
TGTGCCAGCAGCTTAGCGGGCCTATCCTCTGGAAACACCATATATTTT
CASSLAGLSSGNTIYF
>TRBV30|few|-|TRBJ1-1
TGTGCCTGGAGTGTACTCGGGGCCGGCACTGAAGCTTTCTTT
CAWSVLGAGTEAFF
>TRBV5-1|-|TRBD1|TRBJ1-1
TGCGCCAGCAGCGGCAGGGGGCCTTACACTGAAGCTTTCTTT
CASSGRGPYTEAFF
>TRBV20-1|-|-|TRBJ2-7
TGCAGTCTACAGCGGGCCTACGAGCAGTACTTC
CSLQRAYEQYF
>TRBV9|few|TRBD1|TRBJ1-3
TGTGCCAGCAGCCCGGGGGACAGCTCCTCTGGAAACACCATATATTTT
CASSPGDSSSGNTIYF
>TRBV5-1|many|TRBD1|TRBJ1-2
TGCGCCAGCAGCGAAGGACAGGGCTTGTATGGCTACACCTTC
CASSEGQGLYGYTF
>TRBV10-3|many|-|TRBJ2-3
TGTGCCACCCAGGACAGTTTCTCCACAGATACGCAGTATTTT
CATQDSFSTDTQYF
>TRBV15|-|-|TRBJ2-5
TGTGCCACCAGCAGAGTGGGGGGTGGGGGCCAGACCCAGTACTTC
CATSRVGGGGQTQYF